Each of the 13 T cell receptor beta chains below was sequenced from the same sample in a study of PD-1 and CTLA-4 blockade in melanoma. Repertoires were generated with immunoSEQ multiplex PCR, while TCRdb's copy carries only in-frame clones and drops some. The table records about 32,000 clones, 88% of them present only once. Sequenced here: CD8+ T cells from peripheral blood, sampled from a patient given anti-PD-1 treatment. Every receptor here comes from a human donor with melanoma.

The chain recombines TRBV2 with TRBJ1-2; the D is unclear. V was shortened by 5 bases and J by 4 bases, with 5 bases between the two germline ends. Germline V gene data show CDR1 as SNHLY and CDR2 as FYNNEI. The CDR3 totals 11 residues. The CDR3 sequence: CASSPSYGYTF. Written as DNA, the CDR3 is TGTGCCAGCAGTCCGTCCTATGGCTACACCTTC.

The chain couples TRBV4-1 to TRBJ2-1; 10 nucleotides agree with TRBD2. The germline gives CDR1 MGHRA, CDR2 YSYEKL. J lost 8 bases, V lost 1 base, and 11 bases had no gene match. This CDR3 comprises 17 residues. CDR3 DNA: TGCGCCAGCAGCCAAGTCCAAGCGGGGGGGCCGATGGATGAGCAGTTCTTC. Translating gives CASSQVQAGGPMDEQFF.

This clone is a singleton in its sample. CDR3 amino acids: CASSISSGGYDEQFF. The DNA of the CDR3 is TGTGCCAGTAGTATAAGTAGCGGGGGTTACGATGAGCAGTTCTTC. The genes are TRBV19 and TRBJ2-1; 9 nucleotides align to TRBD2. V shed 2 bases, J shed 8 bases, and the junction held 7 bases outside the gene matches. CDR3 length: 15 residues. Germline loops: CDR1 LNHDA, CDR2 SQIVND (reference sequence).

This clone was recorded once. The chain uses TRBV4-2 and TRBJ2-4; a weak D match, TRBD2 (6 bases). V was clipped by 1 base and J by 0 bases, with 16 bases between them. CDR1 LGHNA and CDR2 YNFKEQ come from the germline V gene. This CDR3 region has 18 residues. The CDR3 is CASSQVTGTQLAKNIQYF. The CDR3 DNA reads TGTGCCAGCAGCCAAGTCACCGGGACTCAACTAGCCAAAAACATTCAGTACTTC.

The genes are TRBV28 and TRBJ2-5; the match to TRBD2 covers 10 bases. Losses at the gene ends were 6 bases for V and 3 bases for J; bases not matched to a gene: 7. CDR1 is MDHEN, CDR2 SYDVKM, per germline. The CDR3 spans 15 residues. The CDR3 loop reads CASSPNLAGEETQYF. The CDR3 region has the DNA TGTGCCAGCAGCCCAAACCTAGCGGGGGAAGAGACCCAGTACTTC.

The chain couples TRBV6-6 to TRBJ2-2; no clear D gene. V lost 6 bases, J lost 8 bases, and 7 bases lay in between. CDR1 is MNHNY and CDR2 is SVGAGI in the germline V gene (reference sequence). CDR3 length: 11 amino acids. The CDR3 DNA follows: TGTGCCAGCAGAACCACAGGGGAGCTGTTTTTT. Translated, it gives CASRTTGELFF.

The chain combines TRBV10-3 with TRBJ1-2, with TRBD1 as a possible D gene (5 bases). The V gene's germline CDR1 is ENHRY and CDR2 SYGVKD. This CDR3 has 13 residues. V shed 4 bases and J shed 6 bases, with 12 bases lying between them. This CDR3 is CAISAAGRDGYTF. CDR3 nucleotides: TGTGCCATCAGTGCGGCAGGGAGGGATGGCTACACCTTC.

The rearrangement joins TRBV4-1 to TRBJ1-4; D is ambiguous. Germline CDR1 and CDR2: MGHRA and YSYEKL. Trimming shortened V by 0 bases and J by 5 bases, and 7 bases separated the two germline ends. The CDR3 is 14 amino acids. The CDR3 reads CASSQERLNEKLFF. CDR3 coding DNA: TGCGCCAGCAGCCAAGAGCGGTTGAATGAAAAACTGTTTTTT.

The CDR3 spells CASLEESSYNSPLHF. CDR3 nucleotides: TGTGCCAGCCTCGAGGAAAGCTCCTATAATTCACCCCTCCACTTT. This rearrangement joins TRBV2 to TRBJ1-6; D is ambiguous. Trimming left V 8 bases short and J 0 bases short, with 11 bases between. The germline gives CDR1 SNHLY, CDR2 FYNNEI. This CDR3 is built from 15 residues.

This chain joins TRBV4-3 and TRBJ2-7, with D perhaps TRBD1 or TRBD2 (5 bases each). From germline, CDR1 is LGHNA and CDR2 YSLEER. This CDR3 is built from 15 residues. Trimming removed 1 base at V and 0 bases at J, with 10 bases between. CDR3 region: CASSQAQGTSYEQYF. The CDR3 region has the DNA TGCGCCAGCAGCCAAGCTCAAGGGACCTCCTACGAGCAGTACTTC.

This sequence joins TRBV7-9 and TRBJ2-7; D might be TRBD1 (6 bases). The V end was cut by 5 bases, the J end by 2 bases, with 16 bases between. Germline V gene sequence: CDR1 SEHNR, CDR2 FQNEAQ (reference sequence). The CDR3 totals 15 residues. CDR3 DNA: TGTGCCAGCAGCATCGAACAGGGTCATGCCTACGAGCAGTACTTC. This translates into CASSIEQGHAYEQYF.

The CDR3 DNA is TGTGCCAGCAGTTTACGGCGGCTCTATGGCGAGCAGTACTTC. Amino acid sequence: CASSLRRLYGEQYF. The chain uses TRBV27 and TRBJ2-7; no clear D. CDR3 length: 14 residues. Trimming stripped 2 bases from V and 6 bases from J, with 14 bases between. Germline V lookup: CDR1 MNHEY, CDR2 SMNVEV (reference sequence).

The chain links TRBV4-3 to TRBJ2-1; TRBD2 matches 8 bases. The germline V gene has CDR1 LGHNA and CDR2 YSLEER. The CDR3 is 17 residues long. J lost 0 bases, V lost 3 bases, and 7 bases had no gene match. The CDR3 nucleotides read TGCGCCAGCAGCCACATGATAGCGGGGAGCTCCTACAATGAGCAGTTCTTC. Protein: CASSHMIAGSSYNEQFF.